The rows below give T cell receptor beta chains drawn from one sample of a study of blood T cell repertoires in COVID-19. TCRdb's table, derived via immunoSEQ multiplex PCR, lists solely in-frame clones and lacks some. The table records fewer than 300,000 clones, over 70% of them present only once. Sequencing was performed on peripheral blood. The receptors shown here come from a woman aged 80 or over with acute or convalescent COVID-19. Both conserved end residues are part of each CDR3.

v_gene: TRBV6-5; j_gene: TRBJ2-5; len: 14; CDR3aa: CASSRDRVVETQYF
v_gene: TRBV12-3/TRBV12-4; j_gene: TRBJ1-2; len: 12; CDR3aa: CASSLVSGAKFF
v_gene: TRBV28; j_gene: TRBJ2-6; len: 15; CDR3aa: CASSLRGPGANVLTF
v_gene: TRBV19; j_gene: TRBJ2-2; len: 15; CDR3aa: CASSIQRGGAGELFF
v_gene: TRBV6-2/TRBV6-3; j_gene: TRBJ2-3; len: 16; CDR3aa: CASSPYRGGRTDTQYF
v_gene: TRBV7-2; j_gene: TRBJ1-1; len: 14; CDR3aa: CASSLPGTQNEAFF
v_gene: TRBV5-5; j_gene: TRBJ2-7; len: 13; CDR3aa: CASSFASQGEQYF
v_gene: TRBV24-1; j_gene: TRBJ2-1; len: 15; CDR3aa: CATSLSGAMVNEQFF
v_gene: TRBV28; j_gene: TRBJ1-6; len: 14; CDR3aa: CASRKTGGGSPLHF
v_gene: TRBV19; j_gene: TRBJ1-5; len: 15; CDR3aa: CASSYDTLDHQPQHF
v_gene: TRBV6-5; j_gene: TRBJ1-6; len: 15; CDR3aa: CASSYSAGDNSPLHF
v_gene: TRBV6-2/TRBV6-3; j_gene: TRBJ2-7; len: 17; CDR3aa: CASSKPSGRTTYYEQYF
v_gene: TRBV7-2; j_gene: TRBJ1-1; len: 13; CDR3aa: CASSLYVASEAFF
v_gene: TRBV4-1; j_gene: TRBJ2-5; len: 15; CDR3aa: CASSQPGAGGPFQYF
v_gene: TRBV28; j_gene: TRBJ2-7; len: 13; CDR3aa: CASSWTGAYEQYF
v_gene: TRBV2; j_gene: TRBJ2-7; len: 16; CDR3aa: CASSEAIQVPPNEQYF
v_gene: TRBV4-2; j_gene: TRBJ1-2; len: 16; CDR3aa: CASSQLVRAQRQGYTF
v_gene: TRBV19; j_gene: TRBJ2-7; len: 14; CDR3aa: CASRTGTYAYEQYF
v_gene: TRBV19; j_gene: TRBJ1-1; len: 13; CDR3aa: CASRGQGSTEAFF
v_gene: TRBV11-2; j_gene: TRBJ2-1; len: 15; CDR3aa: CASSLPDYRGYEQFF
v_gene: TRBV5-5; j_gene: TRBJ1-4; len: 14; CDR3aa: CASSLEGVGEKLFF
v_gene: TRBV6-2/TRBV6-3; j_gene: TRBJ2-1; len: 15; CDR3aa: CASSYSAGGLNEQFF